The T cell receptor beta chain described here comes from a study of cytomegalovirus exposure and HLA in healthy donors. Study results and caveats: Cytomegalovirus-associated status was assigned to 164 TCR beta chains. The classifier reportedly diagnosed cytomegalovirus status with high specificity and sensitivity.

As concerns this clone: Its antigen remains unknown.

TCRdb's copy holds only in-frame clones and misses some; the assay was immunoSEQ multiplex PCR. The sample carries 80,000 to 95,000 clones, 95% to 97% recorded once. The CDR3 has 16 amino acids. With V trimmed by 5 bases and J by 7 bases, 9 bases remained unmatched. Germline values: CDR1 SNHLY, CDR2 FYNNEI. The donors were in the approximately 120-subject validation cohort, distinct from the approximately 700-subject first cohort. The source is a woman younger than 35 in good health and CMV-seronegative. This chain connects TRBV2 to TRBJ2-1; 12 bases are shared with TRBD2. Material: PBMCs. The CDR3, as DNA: TGTGCCAGCAGTCCCGTCGGACTAGCGGGATCTAATGAGCAGTTCTTC. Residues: CASSPVGLAGSNEQFF. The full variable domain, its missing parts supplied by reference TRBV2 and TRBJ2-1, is EPEVTQTPSHQVTQMGQEVILRCVPISNHLYFYWYRQILGQKVEFLVSFYNNEISEKSEIFDDQFSVERPDGSNFTLKIRSTKLEDSAMYFCASSPVGLAGSNEQFFGPGTRLTVL.